Below, one T cell receptor beta chain is given with its context. Its antigen is unidentified. Vbeta (60) and Jbeta (13) primers were used in the PCR. Using immunoSEQ multiplex PCR, the repertoire was profiled, and TCRdb retains in-frame clones only, with some absent. Of some 93,000 clones listed, about 66% are singletons. This specimen belongs to a study of cytomegalovirus exposure and HLA in healthy donors. The wider study: Of a few hundred genotyped donors, 75% to 90% grouped in the Caucasian-associated ancestry cluster.

Germline-derived CDR1 and CDR2 are SGHDN and FVKESK. V dropped 0 bases and J dropped 0 bases, with 8 bases sitting between them. There are 15 residues in the CDR3. Study findings and constraints: Later work associated roughly 17,000 TCR beta sequences with HLA alleles at 0.05 false discovery rate. In a later analysis, productive TCRs from donors in an Asian-associated ancestry cluster reportedly carried fewer N-insertions than the cohort mean.

The receptor's source is a boy aged 5-17 years in good health and CMV-seropositive. The V and J genes are TRBV14 and TRBJ1-1; tentatively, D is TRBD1 (5 bases). Sequencing input: PBMCs. The CDR3, as DNA: TGTGCCAGCAGCCAAGATAGGGGTATGAACACTGAAGCTTTCTTT. Amino acids: CASSQDRGMNTEAFF.